This entry is about one T cell receptor (beta chain). Its antigen is currently unknown. Germline V CDR1 and CDR2: SGHKS, YYEKEE (reference sequence). The CDR3 is 16 amino acids. Trimming took 0 bases from V and 3 from J, leaving 12 bases between them. The data stem from a study of cytomegalovirus exposure and HLA in healthy donors. Overall study findings and caveats: It was in a later analysis that TCR association rates were seen to vary by HLA locus, highest for DRB1 and lowest for HLA-C.

In the PCR, 60 Vbeta and 13 Jbeta primers were used. The repertoire was sequenced with immunoSEQ multiplex PCR; TCRdb's copy has only in-frame clones and lacks some. Its table records approximately 140,000 clones. The sequence was collected from a woman aged 40 to 50 in good health and CMV-seronegative. Material for sequencing was PBMCs. The V gene is TRBV5-5, the J gene TRBJ2-2; D might be TRBD1 (5 bases). CDR3 loop: CASSLDQGRDTGELFF. The CDR3 region has the DNA TGTGCCAGCAGCTTGGATCAGGGCCGAGACACCGGGGAGCTGTTTTTT.